The 13 T cell receptor beta chains below all came from one sample that was sequenced in a study of blood T cell repertoires in COVID-19. Assay used: immunoSEQ multiplex PCR; TCRdb lists only in-frame clones, some missing. In the table there are roughly 180,000 clones, around 90% of which are singletons. The specimen sequenced was PBMCs or T cells enriched from blood (not recorded which). These receptors all stem from a woman in her 30s who had recovered from COVID-19.

The chain couples TRBV7-8 to TRBJ2-3; D might be TRBD2 (5 bases). This CDR3 is built from 15 residues. Germline values: CDR1 SGHVS, CDR2 FQNEAQ. V shed 1 base and J shed 3 bases, with 11 bases lying between them. The CDR3 region is CASSLEGEGTDTQYF. CDR3 bases: TGTGCCAGCAGCTTAGAGGGAGAGGGAACAGATACGCAGTATTTT.

The V and J genes are TRBV27 and TRBJ1-6, with D possibly TRBD1 on 5 matching bases. Trimming took off 1 base at V and 5 bases at J, with 12 bases between the two ends. The CDR3 totals 16 residues. Germline CDR1 is MNHEY and CDR2 is SMNVEV (reference sequence). CDR3 sequence reads: CASSLWPGQHNSPLHF. DNA of the CDR3: TGTGCCAGCAGTTTATGGCCAGGGCAGCATAATTCACCCCTCCACTTT.

The rearrangement uses TRBV15 and TRBJ1-5, with D perhaps matching TRBD1 (5 bases). The V gene's germline CDR1 is LNHNV and CDR2 YYDKDF (reference sequence). This CDR3 contains 17 residues. Trimming left V 3 bases short and J 5 bases short, with 20 bases between. This CDR3 reads CATSSLTGVELDQPQHF. The CDR3 DNA is TGTGCCACCAGCAGCCTTACAGGAGTTGAATTAGATCAGCCCCAGCATTTT.

This chain uses TRBV6-5 with TRBJ2-7; D is undetermined. V lost 0 bases to trimming and J lost 0 bases, with 12 bases between them. CDR1 is MNHEY and CDR2 is SVGAGI in the germline V gene. The CDR3 runs to 16 residues. The CDR3: CASSYSIGGSSYEQYF. The CDR3 DNA reads TGTGCCAGCAGTTACTCAATTGGCGGAAGCTCCTACGAGCAGTACTTC.

The J gene is TRBJ2-3, the V gene TRBV19, with D perhaps matching TRBD1 (5 bases). The V and J ends lost 3 bases and 4 bases respectively, with 11 bases between them. In germline, CDR1 is LNHDA, CDR2 SQIVND (reference sequence). This CDR3 has 14 residues. CDR3 residues: CASSINAGPDTQYF. The CDR3 coding sequence is TGTGCCAGTAGTATTAATGCAGGGCCAGATACGCAGTATTTT.

The chain is built from TRBV7-9 and TRBJ2-7; 10 bases align to TRBD2. The germline gives CDR1 SEHNR, CDR2 FQNEAQ (reference sequence). This CDR3 region has 17 residues. Losses at the gene ends were 5 bases for V and 4 bases for J; bases not matched to a gene: 14. The CDR3 nucleotides read TGTGCCAGCAGCGGGACCACGGCTAGCGGGAGAGGGTACGAGCAGTACTTC. Translation gives CASSGTTASGRGYEQYF.

The chain employs TRBV9 and TRBJ1-2; tentatively, D is TRBD1 (6 bases). The CDR3 contains 14 residues. Trimming shortened V by 0 bases and J by 7 bases, and 13 bases separated the two germline ends. Germline V gene data show CDR1 as SGDLS and CDR2 as YYNGEE. The CDR3 here is CASSVGRGMGGYTF. CDR3 DNA: TGTGCCAGCAGCGTAGGCAGGGGTATGGGTGGCTACACCTTC.

The chain joins TRBV30 to TRBJ2-3, with a tentative D call TRBD1 (7 bases). Deletions cut 1 base from V and 3 bases from J, with 14 bases between. The CDR3 runs 15 residues. Germline V CDR1 and CDR2: GTSNPN, SVGIG (reference sequence). CDR3 nucleotide sequence: TGTGCCTGGAGTGGCGGACAGGAGGGGACAGATACGCAGTATTTT. Protein: CAWSGGQEGTDTQYF.

The chain uses TRBV27 and TRBJ1-6, with D possibly matching TRBD1 (6 bases). Germline V gene lookup returns CDR1 MNHEY and CDR2 SMNVEV (reference sequence). This CDR3 is 12 amino acids long. The germline V and J ends were trimmed by 7 bases and 8 bases, with 9 bases remaining between them. For the CDR3, the DNA is TGTGCCAGCACGGACAGATATTCACCCCTCCACTTT. It translates to CASTDRYSPLHF.

The J gene is TRBJ1-1, the V gene TRBV10-3; D uncertain. Trimming took off 8 bases at V and 1 base at J, with 8 bases between the two ends. This CDR3 is 12 amino acids long. Germline V gives CDR1 ENHRY, CDR2 SYGVKD. In DNA form, the CDR3 reads TGTGCCATCGGGCAGAAGAACACTGAAGCTTTCTTT. Translated, it gives CAIGQKNTEAFF.

V is TRBV5-1 and J is TRBJ1-1, with TRBD1 as a possible D gene (5 bases). CDR1 and CDR2 from the germline V gene are SGHRS and YFSETQ. The CDR3 length is 13 residues. The germline V and J ends were trimmed by 0 bases and 5 bases, with 8 bases remaining between them. Here the CDR3 DNA reads TGCGCCAGCAGCTTGGGGGGCCCAACTGAAGCTTTCTTT. Its protein product is CASSLGGPTEAFF.

This chain uses TRBV6-5 with TRBJ2-1; D may be TRBD2 (5 bases). Germline V CDR1 and CDR2: MNHEY, SVGAGI. Deletions cut 11 bases from V and 2 bases from J, with 19 bases between. The CDR3 extends over 15 amino acids. This CDR3 reads CALRPLGSTYNEQFF. CDR3 bases: TGTGCCCTTCGCCCCCTAGGGAGCACCTACAATGAGCAGTTCTTC.

The chain recombines TRBV9 with TRBJ2-7; 9 nucleotides align to TRBD2. The V segment lost 0 bases and the J segment 3 bases; nucleotides outside the gene matches: 7. This CDR3 contains 16 residues. Germline V gene data show CDR1 as SGDLS and CDR2 as YYNGEE. The CDR3 sequence: CASSVGSSGRVYEQYF. For the CDR3, the DNA is TGTGCCAGCAGCGTAGGAAGTAGCGGGAGAGTCTACGAGCAGTACTTC.